These 7 T cell receptor beta chains came from one sample sequenced in a study of metastatic and nonmetastatic thyroid tumors. Before thyroid surgery, none of the patients had received any treatment. Using MiXCR, TCRdb reanalyzed the PCR reads. The profile covers tens of thousands of clones, with roughly 13% appearing a single time and around 11% taken by the ten largest. Input material: blood. The origin of the receptors is a female donor with papillary thyroid cancer or a benign thyroid nodule (not recorded which). Some clones in this sample may be carry-over from other donors' samples.

This clone has at least ten counts. The chain has TRBV2 and TRBJ1-2; the D gene is possibly TRBD1 (5 bases). This CDR3 has 16 amino acids. Germline V gene data show CDR1 as SNHLY and CDR2 as FYNNEI. The V and J ends lost 7 bases and 6 bases respectively, with 24 bases between them. CDR3 sequence (DNA): TGTGCCAGCACCTACAGGCTGGTATCAGGGACGGATGGCTACACCTTC. Its translation: CASTYRLVSGTDGYTF.

At least ten counts were recorded for this clone. CDR3 DNA: TGCGCCAGCCGCTCTGGGGGGAACTCCTACAATGAGCAGTTCTTC. Protein: CASRSGGNSYNEQFF. The gene calls are TRBV5-1 and TRBJ2-1, with D possibly being TRBD2 (6 bases). V was pared by 7 bases and J by 0 bases, with 14 bases between. The CDR3 has 15 amino acids. The germline V gene has CDR1 SGHRS and CDR2 YFSETQ.

This clone was picked up many times. The CDR3 sequence: CASSPLTGTGYGYTF. The CDR3 DNA is TGTGCCAGCAGTCCTCTAACCGGGACAGGATATGGCTACACCTTC. This sequence joins TRBV6-1 and TRBJ1-2; 8 nucleotides agree with TRBD1. Germline V gene sequence: CDR1 MNHNS, CDR2 SASEGT. The CDR3 is 15 amino acids. V was pared by 5 bases and J by 5 bases, with 10 bases of the junction left unmatched.

This clone was picked up many times. The genes are TRBV5-1 and TRBJ2-7; 7 nucleotides match TRBD1. From germline, CDR1 is SGHRS and CDR2 YFSETQ. This CDR3 has 13 amino acids. J lost 0 bases, V lost 6 bases, and 3 bases had no gene match. The CDR3 region is CASKGQPSYEQYF. CDR3 nucleotide sequence: TGCGCCAGCAAGGGACAGCCCTCCTACGAGCAGTACTTC.

This clone was observed at least ten times. This chain connects TRBV11-2 to TRBJ1-4, with 7 nucleotides matching TRBD1. Looked up from germline, CDR1 is SGHAT and CDR2 is FQNNGV. With 2 bases clipped from V and 7 bases from J, the junction kept 4 bases outside the gene matches. The CDR3 consists of 14 residues. The CDR3 DNA reads as TGTGCCAGCAGCTTATCAACAGGGGCTGAAAAACTGTTTTTT. As protein: CASSLSTGAEKLFF.

This clone occurred many times. V gene TRBV5-1 combines with J gene TRBJ2-1; D unclear. Germline assignment: CDR1 SGHRS and CDR2 YFSETQ. There are 15 residues in the CDR3. Trimming removed 0 bases at V and 2 bases at J, with 9 bases between. CDR3 bases: TGCGCCAGCAGCTTGGCGGCAGCGACCTACAATGAGCAGTTCTTC. Translating it yields CASSLAAATYNEQFF.

This clone was found many times. V is TRBV6-2 or TRBV6-3 and J is TRBJ2-7; TRBD2 matches at 9 bases. Looked up from germline, CDR1 is MNHEY and CDR2 is SVGEGT. This CDR3 contains 17 residues. Trimming removed 5 bases from V and 0 bases from J; junction bases left unmatched: 11. Written as DNA, the CDR3 is TGTGCCAGCAGTAACCCTACGATTAGCGGGAGCTCCTACGAGCAGTACTTC. Protein product: CASSNPTISGSSYEQYF.